A selection of T cell receptor beta chains follows, all from one sample in a study of technical replicates of blood from several donors. The repertoire was sequenced with immunoSEQ multiplex PCR; TCRdb's copy has only in-frame clones and lacks some. Among 75,000 to 100,000 clones listed, approximately 95% were seen once. Sequenced input: T cells isolated from PBMCs. Source of these receptors: a human donor in good health. CDR3s include the opening cysteine and the closing phenylalanine or tryptophan. A D gene is named only where the DNA matches it firmly.

V gene: TRBV19; D gene: TRBD1; J gene: TRBJ2-5; CDR3 protein: CASRQTGALQETQYF
V gene: TRBV5-1; D gene: .; J gene: TRBJ2-7; CDR3 protein: CASSPALSYEQYF
V gene: TRBV25-1; D gene: .; J gene: TRBJ2-7; CDR3 protein: CASSTRQASYEQYF
V gene: TRBV15; D gene: .; J gene: TRBJ2-7; CDR3 protein: CATSRRRDFPYEQYF
V gene: TRBV28; D gene: .; J gene: TRBJ2-7; CDR3 protein: CASRPLAGGPYEQYF
V gene: TRBV18; D gene: TRBD1; J gene: TRBJ1-2; CDR3 protein: CASSPLRQGSTGRHYGYTF
V gene: TRBV29-1; D gene: .; J gene: TRBJ1-2; CDR3 protein: CSVEDLPGYTF
V gene: TRBV6-5; D gene: .; J gene: TRBJ2-2; CDR3 protein: CASSYFQGTGELFF
V gene: TRBV6-1; D gene: .; J gene: TRBJ2-7; CDR3 protein: CASSAGGFGYEQYF
V gene: TRBV28; D gene: .; J gene: TRBJ1-2; CDR3 protein: CASSRDRYGYTF
V gene: TRBV21-1; D gene: .; J gene: TRBJ1-4; CDR3 protein: CASSKWPRAGLGKLFF
V gene: TRBV7-9; D gene: .; J gene: TRBJ1-2; CDR3 protein: CASSPPGGGGYTF
V gene: TRBV27; D gene: TRBD1; J gene: TRBJ1-2; CDR3 protein: CASSTGQGNYGYTF
V gene: TRBV4-2; D gene: .; J gene: TRBJ2-7; CDR3 protein: CASSQSPAEAPYEQYF
V gene: TRBV5-1; D gene: TRBD1; J gene: TRBJ2-2; CDR3 protein: CASSLQGANTGELFF
V gene: TRBV18; D gene: TRBD1; J gene: TRBJ1-5; CDR3 protein: CASSPRDRGNQPQHF
V gene: TRBV7-3; D gene: .; J gene: TRBJ1-6; CDR3 protein: CASSLGAEGSPLHF
V gene: TRBV9; D gene: .; J gene: TRBJ2-3; CDR3 protein: CASSPGQLKGTDTPYF
V gene: TRBV28; D gene: .; J gene: TRBJ2-7; CDR3 protein: CASRSPAYEQYF
V gene: TRBV30; D gene: .; J gene: TRBJ2-7; CDR3 protein: CAWSRIASYEQYF
V gene: TRBV6-5; D gene: TRBD2; J gene: TRBJ2-1; CDR3 protein: CASRGLAEGYNEQFF
V gene: TRBV19; D gene: .; J gene: TRBJ2-2; CDR3 protein: CASRGIAGELFF